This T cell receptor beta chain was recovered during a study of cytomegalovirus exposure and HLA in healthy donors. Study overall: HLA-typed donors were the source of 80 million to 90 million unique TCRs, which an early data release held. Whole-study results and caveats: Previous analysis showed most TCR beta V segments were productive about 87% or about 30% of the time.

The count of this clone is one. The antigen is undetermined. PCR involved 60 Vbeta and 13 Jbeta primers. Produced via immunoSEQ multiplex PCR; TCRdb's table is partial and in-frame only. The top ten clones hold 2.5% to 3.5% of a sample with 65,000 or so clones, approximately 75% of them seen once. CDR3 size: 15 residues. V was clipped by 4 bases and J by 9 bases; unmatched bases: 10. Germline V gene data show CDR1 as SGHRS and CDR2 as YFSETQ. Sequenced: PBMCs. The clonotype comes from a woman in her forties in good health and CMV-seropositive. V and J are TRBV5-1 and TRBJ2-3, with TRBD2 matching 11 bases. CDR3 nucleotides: TGCGCCAGCAGCAGGGTAGCGGGGGGGACCGGCACGCAGTATTTT. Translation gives CASSRVAGGTGTQYF.